The subject of this entry is one TCR beta chain. The sample originates from a study of tumor-infiltrating lymphocytes in oesophageal squamous cell carcinoma. TCRdb called the PCR reads again in MiXCR, with one record for every CDR3 protein. The sample holds around 18,000 distinct CDR3 sequences; roughly two fifths are singletons and the top ten take 25% to 35%. The trim removed 4 bases at V and 0 bases at J, leaving 7 bases unmatched. Germline V gene lookup returns CDR1 MDHEN and CDR2 SYDVKM. This CDR3 has 16 residues. This TCR was sampled from a male donor with esophageal squamous cell carcinoma. The chain links TRBV28 to TRBJ2-3, with 7 bases matching TRBD2. The sequenced sample was esophageal tumor tissue. CDR3 region: CASSWTRGSSTDTQYF. CDR3 DNA: TGTGCCAGCAGTTGGACTAGGGGCTCTAGCACAGATACGCAGTATTTT. Looking up the rest from reference TRBV28 and TRBJ2-3 gives the full variable domain: DVKVTQSSRYLVKRTGEKVFLECVQDMDHENMFWYRQDPGLGLRLIYFSYDVKMKEKGDIPEGYSVSREKKERFSLILESASTNQTSMYLCASSWTRGSSTDTQYFGPGTRLTVL.